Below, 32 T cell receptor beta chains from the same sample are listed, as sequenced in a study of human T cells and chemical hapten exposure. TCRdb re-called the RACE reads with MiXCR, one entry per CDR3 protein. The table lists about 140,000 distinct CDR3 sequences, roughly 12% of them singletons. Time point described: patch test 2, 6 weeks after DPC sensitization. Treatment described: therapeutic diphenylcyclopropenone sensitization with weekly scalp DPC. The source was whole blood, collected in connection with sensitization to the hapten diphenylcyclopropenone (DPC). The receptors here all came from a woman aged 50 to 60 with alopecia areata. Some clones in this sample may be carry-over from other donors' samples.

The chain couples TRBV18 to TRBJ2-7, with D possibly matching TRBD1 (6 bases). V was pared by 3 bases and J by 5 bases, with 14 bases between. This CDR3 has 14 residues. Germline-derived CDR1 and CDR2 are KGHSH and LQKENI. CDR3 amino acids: CASSPPSRDNEQYF. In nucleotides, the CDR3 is TGTGCCAGCTCACCCCCTAGTCGGGACAACGAGCAGTACTTC.

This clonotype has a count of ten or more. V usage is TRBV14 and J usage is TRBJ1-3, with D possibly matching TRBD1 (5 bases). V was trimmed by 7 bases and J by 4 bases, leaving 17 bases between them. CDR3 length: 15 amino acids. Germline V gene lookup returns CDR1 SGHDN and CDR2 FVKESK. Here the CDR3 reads CASTPGTRWGNTIYF. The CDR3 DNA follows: TGTGCCAGCACCCCTGGGACCAGATGGGGAAACACCATATATTTT. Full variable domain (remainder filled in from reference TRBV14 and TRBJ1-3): EAGVTQFPSHSVIEKGQTVTLRCDPISGHDNLYWYRRVMGKEIKFLLHFVKESKQDESGMPNNRFLAERTGGTYSTLKVQPAELEDSGVYFCASTPGTRWGNTIYFGEGSWLTVV.

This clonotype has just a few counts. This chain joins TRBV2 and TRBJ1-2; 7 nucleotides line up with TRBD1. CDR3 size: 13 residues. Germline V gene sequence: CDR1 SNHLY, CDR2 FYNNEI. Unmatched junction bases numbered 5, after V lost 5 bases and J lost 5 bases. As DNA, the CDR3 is TGTGCCAGCAGTAGGGACAGTGGATATGGCTACACCTTC. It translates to CASSRDSGYGYTF.

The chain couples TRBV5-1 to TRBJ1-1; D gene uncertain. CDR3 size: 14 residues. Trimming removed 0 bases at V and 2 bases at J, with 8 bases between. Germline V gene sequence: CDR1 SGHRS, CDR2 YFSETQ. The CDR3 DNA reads TGCGCCAGCAGCTTGGACGCAGGAAACACTGAAGCTTTCTTT. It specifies CASSLDAGNTEAFF. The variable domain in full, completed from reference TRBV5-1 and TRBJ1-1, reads KAGVTQTPRYLIKTRGQQVTLSCSPISGHRSVSWYQQTPGQGLQFLFEYFSETQRNKGNFPGRFSGRQFSNSRSEMNVSTLELGDSALYLCASSLDAGNTEAFFGQGTRLTVV.

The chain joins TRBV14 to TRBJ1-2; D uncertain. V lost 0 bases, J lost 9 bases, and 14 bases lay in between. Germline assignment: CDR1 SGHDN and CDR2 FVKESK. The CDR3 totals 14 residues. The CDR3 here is CASSQERVRSSYTF. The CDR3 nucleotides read TGTGCCAGCAGCCAAGAGAGGGTACGGTCTAGCTACACCTTC. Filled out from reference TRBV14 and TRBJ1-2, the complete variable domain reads EAGVTQFPSHSVIEKGQTVTLRCDPISGHDNLYWYRRVMGKEIKFLLHFVKESKQDESGMPNNRFLAERTGGTYSTLKVQPAELEDSGVYFCASSQERVRSSYTFGSGTRLTVV.

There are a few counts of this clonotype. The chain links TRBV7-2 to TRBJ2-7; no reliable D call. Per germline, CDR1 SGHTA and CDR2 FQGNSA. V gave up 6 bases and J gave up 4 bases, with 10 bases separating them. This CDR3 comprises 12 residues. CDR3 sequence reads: CASRRLGYEQYF. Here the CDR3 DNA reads TGTGCCAGCAGACGACTGGGGTACGAGCAGTACTTC.

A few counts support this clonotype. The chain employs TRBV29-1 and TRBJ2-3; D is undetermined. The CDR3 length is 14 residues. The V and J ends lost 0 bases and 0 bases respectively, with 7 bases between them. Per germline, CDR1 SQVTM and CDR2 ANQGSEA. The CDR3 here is CSVEEGRSTDTQYF. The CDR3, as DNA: TGCAGCGTTGAAGAAGGCAGAAGCACAGATACGCAGTATTTT.

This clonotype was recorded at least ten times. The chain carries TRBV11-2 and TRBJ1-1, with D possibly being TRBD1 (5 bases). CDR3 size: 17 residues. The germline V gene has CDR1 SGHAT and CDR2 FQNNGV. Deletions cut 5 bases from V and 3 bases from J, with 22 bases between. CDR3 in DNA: TGTGCCAGCAGCCGACGGTGGATGCGTGGGGCGGACACTGAAGCTTTCTTT. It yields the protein CASSRRWMRGADTEAFF. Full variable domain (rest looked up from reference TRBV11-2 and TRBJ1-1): EAGVAQSPRYKIIEKRQSVAFWCNPISGHATLYWYQQILGQGPKLLIQFQNNGVVDDSQLPKDRFSAERLKGVDSTLKIQPAKLEDSAVYLCASSRRWMRGADTEAFFGQGTRLTVV.

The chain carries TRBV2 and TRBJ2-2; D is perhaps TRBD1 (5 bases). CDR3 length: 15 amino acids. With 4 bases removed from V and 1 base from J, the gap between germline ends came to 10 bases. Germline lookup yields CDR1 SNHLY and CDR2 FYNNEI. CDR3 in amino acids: CASSGAGKNTGELFF. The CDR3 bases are TGTGCCAGCAGTGGGGCAGGGAAGAACACCGGGGAGCTGTTTTTT. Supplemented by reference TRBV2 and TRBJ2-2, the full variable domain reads EPEVTQTPSHQVTQMGQEVILRCVPISNHLYFYWYRQILGQKVEFLVSFYNNEISEKSEIFDDQFSVERPDGSNFTLKIRSTKLEDSAMYFCASSGAGKNTGELFFGEGSRLTVL.

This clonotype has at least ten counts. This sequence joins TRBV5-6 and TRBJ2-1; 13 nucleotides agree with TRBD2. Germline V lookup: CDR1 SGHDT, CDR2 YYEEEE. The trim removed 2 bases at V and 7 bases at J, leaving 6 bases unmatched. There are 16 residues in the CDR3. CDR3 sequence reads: CASSFRTSGRVNEQFF. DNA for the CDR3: TGTGCCAGCAGCTTCAGGACTAGCGGGAGAGTGAATGAGCAGTTCTTC.

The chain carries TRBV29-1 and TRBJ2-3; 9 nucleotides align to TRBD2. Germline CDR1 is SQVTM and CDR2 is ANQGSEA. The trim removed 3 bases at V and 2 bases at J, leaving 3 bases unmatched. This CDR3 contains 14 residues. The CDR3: CSVEASGITDTQYF. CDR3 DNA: TGCAGCGTTGAGGCTAGCGGGATCACAGATACGCAGTATTTT.

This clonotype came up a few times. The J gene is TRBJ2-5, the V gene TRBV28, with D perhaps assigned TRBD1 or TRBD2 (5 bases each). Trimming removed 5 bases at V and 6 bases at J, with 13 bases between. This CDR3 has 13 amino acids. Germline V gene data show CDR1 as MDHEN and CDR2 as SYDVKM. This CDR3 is CASSLGTPKTQYF. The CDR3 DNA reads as TGTGCCAGCAGTCTCGGGACCCCCAAGACCCAGTACTTC.

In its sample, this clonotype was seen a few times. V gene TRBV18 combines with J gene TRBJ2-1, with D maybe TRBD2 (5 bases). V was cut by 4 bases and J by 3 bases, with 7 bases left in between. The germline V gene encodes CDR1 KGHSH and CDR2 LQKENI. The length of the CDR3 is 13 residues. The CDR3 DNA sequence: TGTGCCAGCTCACTCCGGGACTACAATGAGCAGTTCTTC. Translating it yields CASSLRDYNEQFF.

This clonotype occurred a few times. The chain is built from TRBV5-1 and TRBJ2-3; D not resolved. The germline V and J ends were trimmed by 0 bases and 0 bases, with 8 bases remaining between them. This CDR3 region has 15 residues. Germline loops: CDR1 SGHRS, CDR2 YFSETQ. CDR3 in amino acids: CASSLGVGSTDTQYF. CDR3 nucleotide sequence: TGCGCCAGCAGCTTGGGAGTGGGCAGCACAGATACGCAGTATTTT.

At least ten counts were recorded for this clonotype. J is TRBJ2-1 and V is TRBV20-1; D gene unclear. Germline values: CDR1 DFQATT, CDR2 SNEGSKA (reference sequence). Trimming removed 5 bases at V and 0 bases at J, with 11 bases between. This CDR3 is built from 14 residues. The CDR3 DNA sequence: TGCAGTGCTGGTGGCCAGAGCTCCTACAATGAGCAGTTCTTC. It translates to CSAGGQSSYNEQFF.

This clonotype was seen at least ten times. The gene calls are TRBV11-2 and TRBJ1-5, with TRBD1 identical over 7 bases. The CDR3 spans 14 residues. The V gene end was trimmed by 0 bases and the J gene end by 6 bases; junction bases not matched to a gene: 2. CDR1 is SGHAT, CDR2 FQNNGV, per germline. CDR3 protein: CASSLDGTAQPQHF. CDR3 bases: TGTGCCAGCAGCTTAGACGGGACAGCTCAGCCCCAGCATTTT.

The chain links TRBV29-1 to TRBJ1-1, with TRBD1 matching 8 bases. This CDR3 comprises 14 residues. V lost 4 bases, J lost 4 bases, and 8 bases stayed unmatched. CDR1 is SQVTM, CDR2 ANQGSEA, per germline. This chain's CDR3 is CSVGGTGGVTEAFF. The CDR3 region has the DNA TGCAGCGTTGGTGGGACAGGAGGGGTCACTGAAGCTTTCTTT.

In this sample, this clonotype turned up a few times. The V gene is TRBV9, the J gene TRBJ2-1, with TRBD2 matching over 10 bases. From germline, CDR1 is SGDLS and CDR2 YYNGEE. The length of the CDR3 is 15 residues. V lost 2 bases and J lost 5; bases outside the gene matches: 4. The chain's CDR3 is CASSVGTSAHNEQFF. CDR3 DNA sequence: TGTGCCAGCAGCGTCGGGACTAGCGCCCACAATGAGCAGTTCTTC.

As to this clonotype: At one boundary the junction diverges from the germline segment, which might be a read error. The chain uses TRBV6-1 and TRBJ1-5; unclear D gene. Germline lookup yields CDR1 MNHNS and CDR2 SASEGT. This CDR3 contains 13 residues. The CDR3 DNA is TGTGTCAGCCTGAGGGAGGGCAATCAGCCCCAGCATTTT. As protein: CVSLREGNQPQHF.

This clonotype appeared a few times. CDR3 coding DNA: TGCAGTGCTAGGTCGCTAGCGGGAGGGCGCAATGAGCAGTTCTTC. Its translation: CSARSLAGGRNEQFF. The chain joins TRBV20-1 to TRBJ2-1; TRBD2 aligns across 12 bases. The V gene's germline CDR1 is DFQATT and CDR2 SNEGSKA (reference sequence). The V gene end was trimmed by 3 bases and the J gene end by 6 bases; junction bases not matched to a gene: 6. This CDR3 is built from 15 residues.

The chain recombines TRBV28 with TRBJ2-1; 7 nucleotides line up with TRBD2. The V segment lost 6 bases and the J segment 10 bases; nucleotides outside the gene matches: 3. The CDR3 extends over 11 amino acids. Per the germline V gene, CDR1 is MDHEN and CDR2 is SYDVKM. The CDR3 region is CASRAGVEQFF. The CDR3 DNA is TGTGCCAGCAGGGCGGGAGTGGAGCAGTTCTTC.

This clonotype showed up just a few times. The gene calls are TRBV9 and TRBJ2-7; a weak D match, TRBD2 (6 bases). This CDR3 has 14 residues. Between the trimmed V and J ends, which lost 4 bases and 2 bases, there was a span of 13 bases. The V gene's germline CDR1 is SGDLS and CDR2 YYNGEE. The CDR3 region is CASSTDAGPYEQYF. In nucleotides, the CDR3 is TGTGCCAGCAGCACCGATGCGGGGCCCTACGAGCAGTACTTC. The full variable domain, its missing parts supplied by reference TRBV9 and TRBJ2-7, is DSGVTQTPKHLITATGQRVTLRCSPRSGDLSVYWYQQSLDQGLQFLIQYYNGEERAKGNILERFSAQQFPDLHSELNLSSLELGDSALYFCASSTDAGPYEQYFGPGTRLTVT.

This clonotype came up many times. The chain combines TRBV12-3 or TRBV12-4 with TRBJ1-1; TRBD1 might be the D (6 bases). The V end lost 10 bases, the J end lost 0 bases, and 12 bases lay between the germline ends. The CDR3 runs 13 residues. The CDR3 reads CATTQGLNTEAFF. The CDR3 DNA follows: TGTGCCACCACTCAGGGGTTGAACACTGAAGCTTTCTTT.

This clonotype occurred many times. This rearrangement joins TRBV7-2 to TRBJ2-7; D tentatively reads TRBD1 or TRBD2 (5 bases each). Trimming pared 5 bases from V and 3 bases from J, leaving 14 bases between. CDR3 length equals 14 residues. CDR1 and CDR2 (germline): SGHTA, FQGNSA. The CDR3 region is CASSPGPPSYEQYF. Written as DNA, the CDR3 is TGTGCCAGCAGCCCGGGACCCCCAAGCTACGAGCAGTACTTC.

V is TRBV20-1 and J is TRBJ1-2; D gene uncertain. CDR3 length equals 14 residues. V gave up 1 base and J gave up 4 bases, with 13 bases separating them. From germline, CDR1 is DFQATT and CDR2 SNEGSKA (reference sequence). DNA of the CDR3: TGCAGTGCTAGAGTGGGCCGGTTAGGCTATGGCTACACCTTC. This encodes CSARVGRLGYGYTF.

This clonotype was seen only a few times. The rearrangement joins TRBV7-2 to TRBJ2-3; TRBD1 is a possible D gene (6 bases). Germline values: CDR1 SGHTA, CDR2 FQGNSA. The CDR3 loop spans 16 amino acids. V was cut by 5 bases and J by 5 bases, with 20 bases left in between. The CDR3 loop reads CASSPSRGRVGDTQYF. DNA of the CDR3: TGTGCCAGCAGCCCAAGCAGGGGCAGGGTGGGAGATACGCAGTATTTT.

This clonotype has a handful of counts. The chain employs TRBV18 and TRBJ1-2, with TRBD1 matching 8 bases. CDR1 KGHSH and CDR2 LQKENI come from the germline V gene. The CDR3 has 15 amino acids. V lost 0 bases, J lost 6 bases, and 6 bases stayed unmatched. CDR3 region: CASSPPGQGFDGYTF. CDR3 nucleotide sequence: TGTGCCAGCTCACCACCCGGACAGGGTTTCGATGGCTACACCTTC.

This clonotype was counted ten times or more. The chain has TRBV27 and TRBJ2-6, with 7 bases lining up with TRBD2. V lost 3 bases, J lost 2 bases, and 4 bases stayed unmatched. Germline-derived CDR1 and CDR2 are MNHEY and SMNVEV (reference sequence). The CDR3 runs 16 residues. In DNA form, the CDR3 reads TGTGCCAGCAGTTTTCAGGGAGGGGCTGGGGCCAACGTCCTGACTTTC. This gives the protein CASSFQGGAGANVLTF.

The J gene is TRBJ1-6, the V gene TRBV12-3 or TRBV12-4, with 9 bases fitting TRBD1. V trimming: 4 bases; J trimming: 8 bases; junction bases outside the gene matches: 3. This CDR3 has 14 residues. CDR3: CASSSGTGYSPLHF. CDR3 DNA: TGTGCCAGCAGTTCCGGGACAGGGTATTCACCCCTCCACTTT.

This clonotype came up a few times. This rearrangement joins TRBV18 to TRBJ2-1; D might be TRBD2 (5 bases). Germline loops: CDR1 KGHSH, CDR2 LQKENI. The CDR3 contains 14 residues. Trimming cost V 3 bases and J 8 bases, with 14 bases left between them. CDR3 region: CASSPGRGRDEQFF. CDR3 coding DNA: TGTGCCAGCTCACCGGGGAGAGGGCGCGATGAGCAGTTCTTC.

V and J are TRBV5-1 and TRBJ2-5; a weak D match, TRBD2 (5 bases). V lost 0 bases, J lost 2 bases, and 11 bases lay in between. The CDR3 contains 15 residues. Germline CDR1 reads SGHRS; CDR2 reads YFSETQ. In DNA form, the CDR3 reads TGCGCCAGCAGCTTGGGGACGGGGTCACAAGAGACCCAGTACTTC. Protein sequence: CASSLGTGSQETQYF.

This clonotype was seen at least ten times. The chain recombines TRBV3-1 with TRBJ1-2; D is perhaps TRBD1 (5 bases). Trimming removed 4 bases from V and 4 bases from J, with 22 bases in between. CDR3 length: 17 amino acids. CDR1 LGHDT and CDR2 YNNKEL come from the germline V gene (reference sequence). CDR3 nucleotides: TGTGCCAGCAGCCCGATGTTTTCCGGGACCTTTGGCTATGGCTACACCTTC. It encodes CASSPMFSGTFGYGYTF.